The 23 T cell receptor beta chains given below trace back to one sample, sequenced in a study of cytomegalovirus exposure and HLA in healthy donors. PCR amplification relied on 60 Vbeta primers (plus 13 Jbeta primers). Assay used: immunoSEQ multiplex PCR; TCRdb lists only in-frame clones, some missing. The sample lists roughly 130,000 clones, around 84% seen once, with approximately 3% in the top ten. What was sequenced was PBMCs. The receptors come from a woman between 18 and 29 years old in good health and CMV-seropositive.

This sequence joins TRBV6-5 and TRBJ2-7; 12 nucleotides line up with TRBD2. Germline V lookup: CDR1 MNHEY, CDR2 SVGAGI. This CDR3 has 16 residues. V shed 2 bases and J 0 bases; nucleotides not matched to a gene: 2. The CDR3 coding sequence is TGTGCCAGCAGTTACACTAGCGGGGGGAACTCCTACGAGCAGTACTTC. Its translation: CASSYTSGGNSYEQYF.

The V and J genes are TRBV19 and TRBJ2-1; 14 nucleotides agree with TRBD2. V was pared by 4 bases and J by 6 bases, with 2 bases of the junction left unmatched. The CDR3 consists of 15 residues. Looked up from germline, CDR1 is LNHDA and CDR2 is SQIVND (reference sequence). The DNA of the CDR3 is TGTGCCAGTAGTAAAGGACTAGCGGGGGGCAATGAGCAGTTCTTC. Translated: CASSKGLAGGNEQFF.

Here the CDR3 DNA reads TGTGCCAGCAGTGGCCAGGGTTTAACCGGGGAGCTGTTTTTT. Residues: CASSGQGLTGELFF. The chain has TRBV2 and TRBJ2-2; TRBD1 might be the D (5 bases). The CDR3 consists of 14 residues. Trimming took off 4 bases at V and 5 bases at J, with 11 bases between the two ends. Germline assignment: CDR1 SNHLY and CDR2 FYNNEI.

The chain recombines TRBV5-1 with TRBJ1-5; 11 bases fit TRBD1. Germline assignment: CDR1 SGHRS and CDR2 YFSETQ. Unmatched junction bases numbered 2, after V lost 4 bases and J lost 5 bases. This CDR3 has 14 amino acids. CDR3 nucleotides: TGCGCCAGCAGCGAGGGACAGGGGGATCAGCCCCAGCATTTT. Its translation is CASSEGQGDQPQHF. The full variable domain, with the rest looked up from reference TRBV5-1 and TRBJ1-5, is KAGVTQTPRYLIKTRGQQVTLSCSPISGHRSVSWYQQTPGQGLQFLFEYFSETQRNKGNFPGRFSGRQFSNSRSEMNVSTLELGDSALYLCASSEGQGDQPQHFGDGTRLSIL.

The gene calls are TRBV6-1 and TRBJ2-5; 8 bases align to TRBD2. V gave up 0 bases and J gave up 2 bases; unmatched junction bases: 2. There are 15 residues in the CDR3. The germline V gene encodes CDR1 MNHNS and CDR2 SASEGT. CDR3: CASSEASGGQETQYF. The CDR3 DNA follows: TGTGCCAGCAGTGAAGCGTCGGGGGGGCAAGAGACCCAGTACTTC.

This chain links TRBV5-6 with TRBJ1-3; 9 bases align to TRBD1. The CDR3 has 16 amino acids. J lost 1 base, V lost 3 bases, and 5 bases had no gene match. Germline lookup yields CDR1 SGHDT and CDR2 YYEEEE. CDR3 amino acids: CASSYGQGWSGNTIYF. CDR3 sequence (DNA): TGTGCCAGCAGCTACGGACAGGGGTGGTCTGGAAACACCATATATTTT.

In this sample, this clone turned up once. CDR3 sequence (DNA): TGTGCCAGCACCTATACCGGGACAGGGGGCGGTACGCAGTATTTT. The encoded protein is CASTYTGTGGGTQYF. The rearrangement joins TRBV5-4 to TRBJ2-3; TRBD1 matches 12 bases. CDR3 length equals 15 residues. V gave up 6 bases and J gave up 8 bases; unmatched junction bases: 10. CDR1 is SGHNT, CDR2 YYREEE, per germline (reference sequence).

The genes are TRBV9 and TRBJ1-2, with D possibly TRBD1 on 5 matching bases. Germline V lookup: CDR1 SGDLS, CDR2 YYNGEE. With 10 bases removed from V and 6 bases from J, the gap between germline ends came to 10 bases. This CDR3 spans 10 amino acids. This chain's CDR3 is CAPGTHGYTF. CDR3 in DNA: TGTGCCCCAGGGACTCATGGCTACACCTTC. The complete variable domain, with remaining parts taken from reference TRBV9 and TRBJ1-2, reads DSGVTQTPKHLITATGQRVTLRCSPRSGDLSVYWYQQSLDQGLQFLIQYYNGEERAKGNILERFSAQQFPDLHSELNLSSLELGDSALYFCAPGTHGYTFGSGTRLTVV.

This clone was counted between two and nine times. V usage is TRBV4-1 and J usage is TRBJ2-3; TRBD1 is a possible D gene (7 bases). The CDR3 extends over 16 amino acids. With 4 bases removed from V and 0 bases from J, the gap between germline ends came to 14 bases. CDR1 MGHRA and CDR2 YSYEKL come from the germline V gene. The CDR3 sequence is CASSPGPGGSTDTQYF. The DNA for the CDR3 is TGCGCCAGCAGCCCTGGACCAGGGGGGAGCACAGATACGCAGTATTTT.

The sample holds one count of this clone. V gene TRBV28 combines with J gene TRBJ1-5; 7 bases agree with TRBD1. CDR3 length: 15 residues. CDR1 is MDHEN and CDR2 is SYDVKM in the germline V gene. V lost 4 bases to trimming and J lost 2 bases; unmatched junction nucleotides: 5. DNA of the CDR3: TGTGCCAGCAGTTCAGGGGGTTTTGGCAATCAGCCCCAGCATTTT. It is translated as CASSSGGFGNQPQHF.

J is TRBJ2-5 and V is TRBV7-9, with 7 bases lining up with TRBD1. Germline CDR1 and CDR2: SEHNR and FQNEAQ (reference sequence). V shed 1 base and J 2 bases; nucleotides not matched to a gene: 1. The CDR3 extends over 14 amino acids. The CDR3 region has the DNA TGTGCCAGCAGCTTAGTGGGACAGCAAGAGACCCAGTACTTC. It encodes CASSLVGQQETQYF.

The rearrangement links TRBV7-9 to TRBJ1-2, with a weak D call TRBD1 (5 bases). The CDR3 has 15 residues. Germline V gives CDR1 SEHNR, CDR2 FQNEAQ (reference sequence). Trimming took off 1 base at V and 0 bases at J, with 9 bases between the two ends. The CDR3 loop reads CASSLGQGSNYGYTF. DNA of the CDR3: TGTGCCAGCAGCTTAGGGCAGGGCTCTAACTATGGCTACACCTTC.

The chain employs TRBV27 and TRBJ1-6; 7 nucleotides agree with TRBD1. The CDR3 covers 13 residues. The V gene's germline CDR1 is MNHEY and CDR2 SMNVEV (reference sequence). V dropped 8 bases and J dropped 5; count of bases not matched to a gene: 3. CDR3 protein: CASGQVHNSPLHF. The DNA of the CDR3 is TGTGCCAGCGGACAGGTCCATAATTCACCCCTCCACTTT.

This clone has a handful of counts. The chain has TRBV11-2 and TRBJ2-5; 8 bases map to TRBD2. V lost 0 bases, J lost 5 bases, and 5 bases stayed unmatched. This CDR3 is 15 amino acids long. Germline assignment: CDR1 SGHAT and CDR2 FQNNGV. The chain's CDR3 is CASSLEAAGEETQYF. CDR3 nucleotides: TGTGCCAGCAGCTTAGAGGCAGCGGGGGAGGAGACCCAGTACTTC.

V and J are TRBV14 and TRBJ2-7, with TRBD2 matching 11 bases. This CDR3 comprises 15 residues. Germline CDR1 and CDR2: SGHDN and FVKESK. With V trimmed by 6 bases and J by 4 bases, 8 bases remained unmatched. The CDR3 here is CASRPTSGVPYEQYF. The CDR3, as DNA: TGTGCCAGCAGACCGACTAGCGGGGTGCCATACGAGCAGTACTTC.

This CDR3 is CAINLGPTMNTEAFF. The CDR3 DNA reads as TGTGCCATCAATTTGGGGCCCACGATGAACACTGAAGCTTTCTTT. V is TRBV10-3 and J is TRBJ1-1; TRBD1 is a possible D gene (5 bases). CDR3 length: 15 residues. V dropped 7 bases and J dropped 0 bases, with 15 bases sitting between them. Germline values: CDR1 ENHRY, CDR2 SYGVKD.

V gene TRBV10-3 combines with J gene TRBJ2-2; 8 bases map to TRBD1. This CDR3 has 13 amino acids. Germline V gene data show CDR1 as ENHRY and CDR2 as SYGVKD. With V trimmed by 9 bases and J by 4 bases, 4 bases remained unmatched. The CDR3 here is CAISTGGTGELFF. CDR3 coding DNA: TGTGCCATTTCCACAGGGGGCACCGGGGAGCTGTTTTTT.

The chain combines TRBV10-1 with TRBJ1-3; maybe TRBD1 (5 bases). There are 14 residues in the CDR3. Per germline, CDR1 WNHNN and CDR2 SYGVQD (reference sequence). Trimming took off 3 bases at V and 7 bases at J, with 13 bases between the two ends. CDR3 residues: CASSEGAGRNTIYF. The CDR3 DNA is TGCGCCAGCAGTGAAGGGGCAGGACGGAACACCATATATTTT.

This clone appeared once. This rearrangement joins TRBV5-1 to TRBJ1-2, with D possibly matching TRBD1 (5 bases). Germline loops: CDR1 SGHRS, CDR2 YFSETQ. V lost 0 bases, J lost 0 bases, and 6 bases lay in between. The CDR3 consists of 14 residues. This CDR3 is CASSLEQANYGYTF. The DNA for the CDR3 is TGCGCCAGCAGCTTGGAACAGGCTAACTATGGCTACACCTTC.

The chain carries TRBV5-5 and TRBJ2-2; 8 positions match TRBD2. J lost 6 bases, V lost 1 base, and 14 bases had no gene match. The CDR3 is 18 residues long. The germline gives CDR1 SGHKS, CDR2 YYEKEE (reference sequence). CDR3 in DNA: TGTGCCAGCAGCTTGACGACATTGGGACTAGGGGTCTCCGGGGAGCTGTTTTTT. As protein: CASSLTTLGLGVSGELFF.

The gene calls are TRBV5-3 and TRBJ2-7; a weak D match, TRBD2 (5 bases). TRBV5-3 is noted as an ORF with a role that remains uncertain. This CDR3 spans 14 amino acids. V gave up 4 bases and J gave up 4 bases, with 15 bases separating them. In DNA form, the CDR3 reads TGTGCCAGAAGCAAGGAGGTTTGCCCGTACGAGCAGTACTTC. Translating gives CARSKEVCPYEQYF.

The rearrangement uses TRBV7-3 and TRBJ2-7; D may be TRBD2 (5 bases). The CDR3 runs 13 residues. The V gene's germline CDR1 is SGHTA and CDR2 FQGTGA. V was shortened by 5 bases and J by 3 bases, with 11 bases between the two germline ends. The CDR3 DNA reads TGTGCCAGCAGCCCCACTAGTAACTACGAGCAGTACTTC. This translates into CASSPTSNYEQYF.

J is TRBJ1-6 and V is TRBV7-2; a weak D match, TRBD1 (5 bases). Germline lookup yields CDR1 SGHTA and CDR2 FQGNSA. This CDR3 has 14 residues. V was trimmed by 5 bases and J by 9 bases, leaving 14 bases between them. CDR3 residues: CASSKGLLSSPLHF. As DNA, the CDR3 is TGTGCCAGCAGCAAGGGACTCCTTAGTTCACCCCTCCACTTT.